This passage covers 32 T cell receptor beta chains from one sample sequenced in a study of blood T cell repertoires in COVID-19. This table comes from immunoSEQ multiplex PCR, and its TCRdb copy is limited to in-frame clones, with some not included. The sample contains approximately 85,000 clones, roughly 90% of which appear only once. The sequencing input was peripheral blood. These receptor sequences come from a man aged 50-60 years with active or convalescent COVID-19.

J is TRBJ2-7 and V is TRBV9; 14 bases align to TRBD2. Germline-derived CDR1 and CDR2 are SGDLS and YYNGEE. J lost 0 bases, V lost 2 bases, and 7 bases had no gene match. The CDR3 runs to 18 residues. CDR3 nucleotide sequence: TGTGCCAGCAGCGTTGGATTGGGGACTAGCGGGGGCTCCTACGAGCAGTACTTC. It is translated as CASSVGLGTSGGSYEQYF. The full variable domain, rest sourced from reference TRBV9 and TRBJ2-7, is DSGVTQTPKHLITATGQRVTLRCSPRSGDLSVYWYQQSLDQGLQFLIQYYNGEERAKGNILERFSAQQFPDLHSELNLSSLELGDSALYFCASSVGLGTSGGSYEQYFGPGTRLTVT.

This sequence joins TRBV28 and TRBJ1-3; TRBD1 matches at 8 bases. CDR3 length: 15 residues. The V gene's germline CDR1 is MDHEN and CDR2 SYDVKM. The trim removed 5 bases at V and 0 bases at J, leaving 3 bases unmatched. CDR3 residues: CASSGDRGSGNTIYF. For the CDR3, the DNA is TGTGCCAGCAGTGGAGACAGGGGCTCTGGAAACACCATATATTTT.

The chain combines TRBV29-1 with TRBJ2-1, with 7 bases aligning to TRBD2. CDR1 is SQVTM, CDR2 ANQGSEA, per germline. This CDR3 is 16 amino acids long. Unmatched junction bases numbered 15, after V lost 7 bases and J lost 3 bases. The CDR3 here is CSGIGRDDVNYNEQFF. CDR3 sequence (DNA): TGCAGCGGAATAGGGAGGGACGATGTAAACTACAATGAGCAGTTCTTC.

The chain recombines TRBV4-2 with TRBJ2-5, with 12 positions matching TRBD2. Germline V gives CDR1 LGHNA, CDR2 YNFKEQ. The CDR3 consists of 15 residues. With V trimmed by 4 bases and J by 5 bases, 5 bases remained unmatched. The chain's CDR3 is CASSPGTSGLETQYF. As DNA, the CDR3 is TGTGCCAGCAGCCCAGGGACTAGCGGGTTGGAGACCCAGTACTTC.

This clone turned up a few times. The J gene is TRBJ1-6, the V gene TRBV6-6; D not certain. The CDR3 is made up of 16 amino acids. From germline, CDR1 is MNHNY and CDR2 SVGAGI (reference sequence). V gave up 5 bases and J gave up 0 bases, with 11 bases separating them. Here the CDR3 DNA reads TGTGCCAGCAGTCGACTGTCGAGCTCCTATAATTCACCCCTCCACTTT. It specifies CASSRLSSSYNSPLHF.

V usage is TRBV27 and J usage is TRBJ2-7; 10 bases match TRBD1. The CDR3 is 17 residues long. Germline assignment: CDR1 MNHEY and CDR2 SMNVEV (reference sequence). Losses at the gene ends were 5 bases for V and 2 bases for J; bases not matched to a gene: 12. The CDR3 is CASSPRRGGTGAYEQYF. The CDR3 DNA sequence: TGTGCCAGCAGTCCCCGGAGGGGGGGGACAGGGGCCTACGAGCAGTACTTC.

V and J are TRBV7-6 and TRBJ2-5; TRBD1 aligns across 8 bases. This CDR3 is built from 14 residues. V trimming: 5 bases; J trimming: 5 bases; junction bases outside the gene matches: 7. From germline, CDR1 is SGHVS and CDR2 FNYEAQ. The CDR3 nucleotides are TGTGCCAGCAGCCGCGGACAGGGCTCGGAGACCCAGTACTTC. Its translation: CASSRGQGSETQYF.

This chain joins TRBV2 and TRBJ1-1, with D perhaps matching TRBD1 (5 bases). Trimming cost V 3 bases and J 1 base, with 9 bases left between them. The CDR3 consists of 14 residues. Looked up from germline, CDR1 is SNHLY and CDR2 is FYNNEI. This chain's CDR3 is CASSDSGGNTEAFF. As DNA, the CDR3 is TGTGCCAGCAGTGATTCCGGGGGGAACACTGAAGCTTTCTTT.

V and J are TRBV5-1 and TRBJ2-1; 9 bases are a match to TRBD1. This CDR3 is 14 amino acids long. Trimming took 5 bases from V and 7 from J; bases not matched to a gene: 7. CDR1 is SGHRS and CDR2 is YFSETQ in the germline V gene. CDR3 sequence (DNA): TGCGCCAGCAGTACGGGACAGGGTGTTAATGAGCAGTTCTTC. This gives the protein CASSTGQGVNEQFF.

The CDR3 DNA follows: TGTGCCAGCAGTCCCGGGACAGGGGGCTACAATGAGCAGTTCTTC. It codes for CASSPGTGGYNEQFF. The chain employs TRBV2 and TRBJ2-1, with 11 nucleotides matching TRBD1. Losses at the gene ends were 5 bases for V and 3 bases for J; bases not matched to a gene: 3. Germline assignment: CDR1 SNHLY and CDR2 FYNNEI. The CDR3 is 15 amino acids.

The rearrangement links TRBV5-1 to TRBJ1-6; perhaps TRBD1 as D (6 bases). The CDR3 is made up of 14 amino acids. Germline CDR1 and CDR2: SGHRS and YFSETQ. Trimming took 4 bases from V and 5 from J, leaving 10 bases between them. This CDR3 reads CASSQRQDNSPLHF. In DNA, the CDR3 is TGCGCCAGCAGCCAAAGACAGGATAATTCACCCCTCCACTTT.

The V and J genes are TRBV5-6 and TRBJ2-7; TRBD2 agrees at 7 bases. The CDR3 spans 15 residues. Germline V lookup: CDR1 SGHDT, CDR2 YYEEEE. V gave up 1 base and J gave up 0 bases; unmatched junction bases: 4. The CDR3 nucleotides are TGTGCCAGCAGCTTGACTGGCGGGGGCTCCTACGAGCAGTACTTC. Encoded protein: CASSLTGGGSYEQYF.

The V gene is TRBV15, the J gene TRBJ2-3; possibly TRBD2 for D (6 bases). The germline V gene encodes CDR1 LNHNV and CDR2 YYDKDF (reference sequence). Trimming removed 3 bases from V and 4 bases from J, with 11 bases in between. The CDR3 is 14 amino acids. CDR3 region: CATSSGGTADTQYF. The CDR3 region has the DNA TGTGCCACCAGCAGTGGAGGGACTGCAGATACGCAGTATTTT. Based on the CDR3 plus reference TRBV15 and TRBJ2-3, the full variable domain is DAMVIQNPRYQVTQFGKPVTLSCSQTLNHNVMYWYQQKSSQAPKLLFHYYDKDFNNEADTPDNFQSRRPNTSFCFLDIRSPGLGDTAMYLCATSSGGTADTQYFGPGTRLTVL.

The rearrangement uses TRBV4-2 and TRBJ2-1; a possible D gene is TRBD2 (6 bases). Trimming pared 0 bases from V and 1 base from J, leaving 16 bases between. The CDR3 loop spans 18 amino acids. From germline, CDR1 is LGHNA and CDR2 YNFKEQ. The CDR3 region is CASSQEDSLAESYNEQFF. In nucleotides, the CDR3 is TGTGCCAGCAGCCAAGAAGACTCGTTAGCGGAGTCCTACAATGAGCAGTTCTTC.

The chain joins TRBV6-5 to TRBJ2-7; TRBD2 agrees at 10 bases. The V and J ends lost 6 bases and 3 bases, in that order; junction bases with no gene match: 5. The CDR3 is 14 residues long. CDR1 is MNHEY and CDR2 is SVGAGI in the germline V gene. CDR3 amino acids: CASRAAGGGYEQYF. CDR3 coding DNA: TGTGCCAGCAGGGCAGCGGGAGGGGGCTACGAGCAGTACTTC.

This chain connects TRBV12-5 to TRBJ1-6, with a weak D call TRBD1 (6 bases). Germline V gene data show CDR1 as LGHNT and CDR2 as FRNRAP. V was shortened by 1 base and J by 9 bases, with 10 bases between the two germline ends. The CDR3 sequence is 14 residues long. CDR3 amino acids: CASGLEGGFSPLHF. The CDR3 DNA reads as TGTGCTAGTGGTTTGGAAGGGGGATTTTCACCCCTCCACTTT.

With regard to this clone: This specimen includes other DNA sequences encoding the same CDR3. This rearrangement joins TRBV24-1 to TRBJ1-1; TRBD1 aligns across 10 bases. Trimming at V came to 4 bases and at J to 3 bases, leaving 4 bases not matched to a gene. CDR1 is KGHDR, CDR2 SFDVKD, per germline. The CDR3 consists of 15 residues. The CDR3 sequence: CATSDPGQGDTEAFF. For the CDR3, the DNA is TGTGCCACCAGTGACCCTGGACAGGGGGACACTGAAGCTTTCTTT.

V gene TRBV21-1 combines with J gene TRBJ2-3; TRBD2 is the table's D call and was not checked against the DNA. TRBV21-1 is described as a pseudogene. The CDR3 spans 15 residues. The CDR3: CASSAAVGLPDTQYF. The CDR3 nucleotides read TGTGCCAGCAGCGCAGCGGTGGGACTTCCAGATACGCAGTATTTT.

The rearrangement joins TRBV5-1 to TRBJ1-1, with unresolved D. From germline, CDR1 is SGHRS and CDR2 YFSETQ. This CDR3 is 13 amino acids long. V was trimmed by 0 bases and J by 6 bases, leaving 9 bases between them. As DNA, the CDR3 is TGCGCCAGCAGCTTGGCCCAGAGGGCTGAAGCTTTCTTT. It codes for CASSLAQRAEAFF.

This rearrangement joins TRBV19 to TRBJ2-1; D is unclear. CDR3 length: 13 amino acids. V dropped 1 base and J dropped 9 bases, with 10 bases sitting between them. The germline V gene has CDR1 LNHDA and CDR2 SQIVND (reference sequence). As DNA, the CDR3 is TGTGCCAGTAGTATAGCCCTTAGTGTTGAGCAGTTCTTC. Its translation is CASSIALSVEQFF. Complete variable domain (other parts from reference TRBV19 and TRBJ2-1): DGGITQSPKYLFRKEGQNVTLSCEQNLNHDAMYWYRQDPGQGLRLIYYSQIVNDFQKGDIAEGYSVSREKKESFPLTVTSAQKNPTAFYLCASSIALSVEQFFGPGTRLTVL.

The rearrangement uses TRBV19 and TRBJ1-1, with 9 bases matching TRBD1. Germline-derived CDR1 and CDR2 are LNHDA and SQIVND (reference sequence). The J segment lost 4 bases and the V segment lost 2 bases, leaving 5 bases of the junction unmatched. This CDR3 comprises 15 residues. The CDR3 DNA sequence: TGTGCCAGTAGTATAAGGGGACAGGGTCCCACTGAAGCTTTCTTT. Amino acids: CASSIRGQGPTEAFF.

The V and J genes are TRBV6-5 and TRBJ1-2, with D possibly being TRBD1 (6 bases). The germline V gene encodes CDR1 MNHEY and CDR2 SVGAGI. The CDR3 spans 16 residues. V was shortened by 0 bases and J by 3 bases, with 14 bases between the two germline ends. The CDR3 DNA reads TGTGCCAGCAGTTACTCGCTACAGGGAGACTACTATGGCTACACCTTC. This sequence encodes CASSYSLQGDYYGYTF.

The chain couples TRBV5-4 to TRBJ2-3, with 8 bases lining up with TRBD2. V gave up 1 base and J gave up 2 bases; unmatched junction bases: 3. The CDR3 sequence is 15 residues long. CDR1 and CDR2 from the germline V gene are SGHNT and YYREEE (reference sequence). The CDR3 loop reads CASSLRTSPTDTQYF. The CDR3 DNA is TGTGCCAGCAGCTTGCGGACTAGCCCCACAGATACGCAGTATTTT.

The chain links TRBV23-1 to TRBJ2-7; TRBD2 matches at 12 bases. TRBV23-1 is an ORF, with its function uncertain. The CDR3 loop spans 18 amino acids. With V trimmed by 6 bases and J by 3 bases, 15 bases remained unmatched. In DNA form, the CDR3 reads TGCGCCAGCAGACCCCTAGCGGGAGGGCCGGAGGCCATCTACGAGCAGTACTTC. Translation gives CASRPLAGGPEAIYEQYF.

The rearrangement links TRBV29-1 to TRBJ2-5; D not certain. The germline V gene has CDR1 SQVTM and CDR2 ANQGSEA. The CDR3 totals 12 residues. Trimming removed 3 bases at V and 5 bases at J, with 10 bases between. Here the CDR3 DNA reads TGCAGCGTTGACTTTAGTGGTGAGACCCAGTACTTC. Translated: CSVDFSGETQYF.

This clone was detected a few times. The sample has other DNA sequences that encode this CDR3 too. This chain joins TRBV7-9 and TRBJ1-1; D unresolved. CDR3 length: 13 amino acids. V was trimmed by 0 bases and J by 4 bases, leaving 6 bases between them. Germline CDR1 SEHNR, CDR2 FQNEAQ (reference sequence). The CDR3, as DNA: TGTGCCAGCAGCTTAGCACGGGGCACTGAAGCTTTCTTT. Translating gives CASSLARGTEAFF.

J is TRBJ2-2 and V is TRBV5-5, with 14 bases fitting TRBD2. Unmatched junction bases numbered 9, after V lost 4 bases and J lost 4 bases. This CDR3 spans 18 amino acids. Germline assignment: CDR1 SGHKS and CDR2 YYEKEE (reference sequence). Written as DNA, the CDR3 is TGTGCCAGCAGCCCGTTGACTAGCGGGGGGGCTCCCACCGGGGAGCTGTTTTTT. It is translated as CASSPLTSGGAPTGELFF.

This clone was counted only a few times. The chain recombines TRBV24-1 with TRBJ2-1; maybe TRBD1 (5 bases). The V and J ends lost 9 bases and 5 bases respectively, with 10 bases between them. The CDR3 has 12 amino acids. Germline V lookup: CDR1 KGHDR, CDR2 SFDVKD. CDR3 sequence (DNA): TGTGCCACCGGGGCAGGCCACAATGAGCAGTTCTTC. It is translated as CATGAGHNEQFF.

In its sample, this clone was seen a few times. This chain connects TRBV20-1 to TRBJ1-5, with D possibly being TRBD1 (6 bases). The CDR3 has 14 residues. V was shortened by 3 bases and J by 3 bases, with 12 bases between the two germline ends. Germline V CDR1 and CDR2: DFQATT, SNEGSKA (reference sequence). CDR3 protein: CSASAGGHNQPQHF. DNA for the CDR3: TGCAGTGCTAGTGCTGGGGGCCACAATCAGCCCCAGCATTTT.

The sample holds a few counts of this clone. The same CDR3 can be traced to other DNA sequences in this sample. The chain joins TRBV24-1 to TRBJ1-2; perhaps TRBD1 as D (6 bases). The V gene's germline CDR1 is KGHDR and CDR2 SFDVKD. Trimming took off 4 bases at V and 8 bases at J, with 13 bases between the two ends. The CDR3 is 13 residues long. DNA of the CDR3: TGTGCCACCAGTGAGGCGGGGGGGCGAGGCTACACCTTC. This gives the protein CATSEAGGRGYTF.

V gene TRBV11-2 combines with J gene TRBJ2-3; D unresolved. This CDR3 spans 15 amino acids. Germline V gives CDR1 SGHAT, CDR2 FQNNGV. V lost 0 bases and J 6 bases, leaving 13 bases between the germline ends. The CDR3, as DNA: TGTGCCAGCAGCTTAGATCTATTAACCCGGGATACGCAGTATTTT. This translates into CASSLDLLTRDTQYF.

V gene TRBV6-1 combines with J gene TRBJ2-1; 8 nucleotides line up with TRBD2. V was clipped by 2 bases and J by 7 bases; unmatched bases: 7. The CDR3 runs 15 residues. Germline-derived CDR1 and CDR2 are MNHNS and SASEGT. CDR3 DNA sequence: TGTGCCAGCAGTGAACACGGGAGGGCCGGGAATGAGCAGTTCTTC. It translates to CASSEHGRAGNEQFF.